In this sample, the clone carrying this T cell receptor (beta chain) turned up once. What it binds is unknown. CDR3 length equals 15 residues. Between the trimmed V and J ends, which lost 0 bases and 4 bases, there was a span of 12 bases. CDR1 LGHNA and CDR2 YSLEER come from the germline V gene. The sample comes from a study of CD8+ T cells in alopecia areata. For the study at large: Once tofacitinib had been taken for 6 to 18 months, 6 months off drug followed.

Treatment: oral pan-JAK inhibitor, 5-10 mg twice daily. Extraction of RNA preceded its reverse transcription into cDNA, which served as the sequencing template. The repertoire was sequenced with immunoSEQ multiplex PCR; TCRdb's copy has only in-frame clones and lacks some. This sample carries some 200,000 clones, 50% to 60% of them seen once, and the ten largest clones take 3.3%. Study-level findings and limits: Throughout tofacitinib, many expanded lesional clones continued to persist in scalp and blood.

The sample here was CD4+ T cells sorted from blood, taken at week 4, from a patient treated with tofacitinib. The TCR sequence derives from a human donor with alopecia areata. The chain has TRBV4-3 and TRBJ1-2; no definite D call. CDR3: CASSQDLRDPYGYTF. The CDR3 DNA sequence: TGCGCCAGCAGCCAAGATCTCAGAGACCCCTATGGCTACACCTTC.